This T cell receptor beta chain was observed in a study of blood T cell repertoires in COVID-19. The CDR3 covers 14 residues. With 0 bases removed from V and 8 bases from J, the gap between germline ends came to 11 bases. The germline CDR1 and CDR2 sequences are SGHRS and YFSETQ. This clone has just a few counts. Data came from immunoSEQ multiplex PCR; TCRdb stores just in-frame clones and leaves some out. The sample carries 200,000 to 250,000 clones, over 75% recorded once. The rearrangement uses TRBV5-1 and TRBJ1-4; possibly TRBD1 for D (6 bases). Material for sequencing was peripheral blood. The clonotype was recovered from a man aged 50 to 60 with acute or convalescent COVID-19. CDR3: CASSLGAGVEKLFF. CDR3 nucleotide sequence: TGCGCCAGCAGCTTGGGGGCAGGGGTCGAAAAACTGTTTTTT.